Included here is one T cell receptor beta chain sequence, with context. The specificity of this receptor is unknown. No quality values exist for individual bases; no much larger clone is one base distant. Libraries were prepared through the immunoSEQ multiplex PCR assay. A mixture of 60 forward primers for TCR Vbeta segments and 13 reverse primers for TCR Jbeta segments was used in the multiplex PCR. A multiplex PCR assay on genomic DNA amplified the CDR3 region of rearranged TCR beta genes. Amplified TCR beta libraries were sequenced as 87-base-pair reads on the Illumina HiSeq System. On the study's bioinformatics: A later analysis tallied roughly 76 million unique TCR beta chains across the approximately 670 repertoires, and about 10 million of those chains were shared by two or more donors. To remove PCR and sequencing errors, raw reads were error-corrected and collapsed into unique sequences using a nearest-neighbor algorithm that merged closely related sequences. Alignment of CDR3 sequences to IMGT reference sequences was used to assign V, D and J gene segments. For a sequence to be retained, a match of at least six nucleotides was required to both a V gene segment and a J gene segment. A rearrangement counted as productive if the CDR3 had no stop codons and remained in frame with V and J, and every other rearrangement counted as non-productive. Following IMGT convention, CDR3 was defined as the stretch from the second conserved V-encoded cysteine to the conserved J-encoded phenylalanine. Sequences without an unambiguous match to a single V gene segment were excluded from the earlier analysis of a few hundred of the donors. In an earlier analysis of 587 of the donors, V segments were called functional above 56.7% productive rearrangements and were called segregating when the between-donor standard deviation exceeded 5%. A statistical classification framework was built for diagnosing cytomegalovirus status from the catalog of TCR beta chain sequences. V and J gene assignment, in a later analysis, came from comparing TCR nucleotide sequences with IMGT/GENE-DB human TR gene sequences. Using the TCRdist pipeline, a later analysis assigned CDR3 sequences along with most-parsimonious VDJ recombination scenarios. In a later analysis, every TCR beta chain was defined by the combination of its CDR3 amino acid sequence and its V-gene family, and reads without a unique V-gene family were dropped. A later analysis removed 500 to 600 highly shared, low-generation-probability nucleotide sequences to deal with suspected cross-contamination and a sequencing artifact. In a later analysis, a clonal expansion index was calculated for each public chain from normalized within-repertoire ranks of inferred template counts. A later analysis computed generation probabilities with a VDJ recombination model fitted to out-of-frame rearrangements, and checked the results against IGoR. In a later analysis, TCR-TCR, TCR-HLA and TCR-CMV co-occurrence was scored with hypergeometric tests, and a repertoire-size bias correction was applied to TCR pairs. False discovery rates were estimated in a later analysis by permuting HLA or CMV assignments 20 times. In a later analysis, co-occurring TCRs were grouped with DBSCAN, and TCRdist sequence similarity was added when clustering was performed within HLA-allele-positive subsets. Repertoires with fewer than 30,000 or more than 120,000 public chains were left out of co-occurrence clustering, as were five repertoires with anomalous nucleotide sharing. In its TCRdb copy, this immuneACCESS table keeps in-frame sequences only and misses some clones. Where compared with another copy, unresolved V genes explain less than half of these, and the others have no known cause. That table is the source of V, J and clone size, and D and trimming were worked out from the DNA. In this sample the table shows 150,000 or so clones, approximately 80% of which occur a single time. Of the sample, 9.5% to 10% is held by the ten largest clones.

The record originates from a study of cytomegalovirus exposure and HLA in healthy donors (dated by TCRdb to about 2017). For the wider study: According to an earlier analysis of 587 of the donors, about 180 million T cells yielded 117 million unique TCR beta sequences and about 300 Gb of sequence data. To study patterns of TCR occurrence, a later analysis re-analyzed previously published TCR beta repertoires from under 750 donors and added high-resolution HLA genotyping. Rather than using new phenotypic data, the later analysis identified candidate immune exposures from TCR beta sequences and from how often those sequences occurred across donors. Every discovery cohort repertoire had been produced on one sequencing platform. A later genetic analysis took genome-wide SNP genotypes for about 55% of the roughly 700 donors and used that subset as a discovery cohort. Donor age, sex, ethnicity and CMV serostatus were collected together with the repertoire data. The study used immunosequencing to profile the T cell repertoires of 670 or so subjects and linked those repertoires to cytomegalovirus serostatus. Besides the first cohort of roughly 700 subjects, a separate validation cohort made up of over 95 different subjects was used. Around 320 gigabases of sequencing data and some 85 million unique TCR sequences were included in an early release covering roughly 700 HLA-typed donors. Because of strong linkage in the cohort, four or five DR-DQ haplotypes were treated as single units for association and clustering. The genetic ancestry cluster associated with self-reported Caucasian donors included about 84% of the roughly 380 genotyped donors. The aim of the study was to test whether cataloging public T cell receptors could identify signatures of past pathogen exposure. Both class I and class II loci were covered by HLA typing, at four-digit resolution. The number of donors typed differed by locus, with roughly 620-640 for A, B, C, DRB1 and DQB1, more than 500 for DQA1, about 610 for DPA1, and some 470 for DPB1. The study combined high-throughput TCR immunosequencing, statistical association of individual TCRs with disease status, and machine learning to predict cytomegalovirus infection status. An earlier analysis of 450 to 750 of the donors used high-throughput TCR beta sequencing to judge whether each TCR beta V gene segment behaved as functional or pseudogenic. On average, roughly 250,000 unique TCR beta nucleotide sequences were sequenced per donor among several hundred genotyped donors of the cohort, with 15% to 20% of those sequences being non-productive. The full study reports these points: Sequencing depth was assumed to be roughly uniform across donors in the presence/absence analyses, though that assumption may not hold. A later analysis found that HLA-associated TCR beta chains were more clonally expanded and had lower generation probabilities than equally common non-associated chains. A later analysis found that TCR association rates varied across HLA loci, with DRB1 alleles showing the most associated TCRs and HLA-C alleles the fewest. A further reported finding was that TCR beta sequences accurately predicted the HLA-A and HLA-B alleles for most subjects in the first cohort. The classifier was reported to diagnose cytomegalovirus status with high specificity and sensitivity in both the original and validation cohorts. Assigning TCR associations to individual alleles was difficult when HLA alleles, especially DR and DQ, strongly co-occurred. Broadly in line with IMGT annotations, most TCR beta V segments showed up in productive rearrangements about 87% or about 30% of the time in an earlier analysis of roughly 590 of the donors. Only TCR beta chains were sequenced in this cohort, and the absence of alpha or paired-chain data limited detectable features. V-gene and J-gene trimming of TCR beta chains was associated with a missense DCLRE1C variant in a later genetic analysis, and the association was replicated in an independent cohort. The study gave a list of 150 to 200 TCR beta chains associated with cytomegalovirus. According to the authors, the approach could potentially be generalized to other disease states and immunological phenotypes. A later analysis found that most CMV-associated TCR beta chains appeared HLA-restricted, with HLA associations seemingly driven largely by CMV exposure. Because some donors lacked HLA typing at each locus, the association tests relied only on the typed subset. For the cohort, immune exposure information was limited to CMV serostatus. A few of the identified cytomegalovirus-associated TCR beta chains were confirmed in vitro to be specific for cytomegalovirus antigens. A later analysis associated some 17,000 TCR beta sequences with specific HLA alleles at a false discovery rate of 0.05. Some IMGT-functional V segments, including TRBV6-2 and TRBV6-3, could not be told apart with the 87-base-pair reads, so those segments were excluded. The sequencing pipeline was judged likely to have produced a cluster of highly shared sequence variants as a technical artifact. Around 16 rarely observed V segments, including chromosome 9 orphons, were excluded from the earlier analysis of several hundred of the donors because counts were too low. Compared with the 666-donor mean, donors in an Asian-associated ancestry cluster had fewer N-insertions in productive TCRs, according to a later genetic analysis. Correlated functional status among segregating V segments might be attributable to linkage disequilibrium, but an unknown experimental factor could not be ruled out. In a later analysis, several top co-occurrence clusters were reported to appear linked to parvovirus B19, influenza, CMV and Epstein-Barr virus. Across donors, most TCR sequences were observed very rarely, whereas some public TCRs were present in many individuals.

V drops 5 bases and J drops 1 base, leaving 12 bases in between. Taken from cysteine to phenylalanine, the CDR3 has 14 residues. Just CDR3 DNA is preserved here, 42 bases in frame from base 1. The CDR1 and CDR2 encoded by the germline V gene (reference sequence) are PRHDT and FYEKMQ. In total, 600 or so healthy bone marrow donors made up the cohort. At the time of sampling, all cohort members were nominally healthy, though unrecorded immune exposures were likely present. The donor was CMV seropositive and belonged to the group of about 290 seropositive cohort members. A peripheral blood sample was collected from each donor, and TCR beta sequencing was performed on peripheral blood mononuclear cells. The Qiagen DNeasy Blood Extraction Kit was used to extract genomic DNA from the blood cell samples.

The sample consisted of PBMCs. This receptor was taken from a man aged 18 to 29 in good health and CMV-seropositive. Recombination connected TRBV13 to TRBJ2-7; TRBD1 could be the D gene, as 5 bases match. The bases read TGTGCCAGCAGCCGCGACAGTAGATCCTACGAGCAGTACTTC. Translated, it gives CASSRDSRSYEQYF.